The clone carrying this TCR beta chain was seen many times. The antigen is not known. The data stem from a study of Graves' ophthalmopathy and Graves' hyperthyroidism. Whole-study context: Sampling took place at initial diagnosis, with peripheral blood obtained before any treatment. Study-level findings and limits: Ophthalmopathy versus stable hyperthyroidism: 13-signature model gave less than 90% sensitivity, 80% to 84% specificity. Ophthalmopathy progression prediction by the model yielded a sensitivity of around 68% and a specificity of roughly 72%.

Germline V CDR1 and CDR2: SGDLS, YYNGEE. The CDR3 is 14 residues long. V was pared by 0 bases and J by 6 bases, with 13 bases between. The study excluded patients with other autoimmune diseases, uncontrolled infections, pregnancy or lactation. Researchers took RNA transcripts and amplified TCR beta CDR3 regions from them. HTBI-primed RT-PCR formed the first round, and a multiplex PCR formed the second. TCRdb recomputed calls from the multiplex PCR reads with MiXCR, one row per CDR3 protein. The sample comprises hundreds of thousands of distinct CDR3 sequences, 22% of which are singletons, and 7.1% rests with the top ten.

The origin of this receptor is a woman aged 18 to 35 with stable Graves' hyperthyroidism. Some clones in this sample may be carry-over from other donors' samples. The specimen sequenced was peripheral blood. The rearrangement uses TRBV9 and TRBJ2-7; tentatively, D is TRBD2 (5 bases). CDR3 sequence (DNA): TGTGCCAGCAGCGTAGAGGACTTAGTGGGCGAGCAGTACTTC. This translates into CASSVEDLVGEQYF.